One and the same sample provided the 25 T cell receptor beta chains below, sequenced in a study of shared clonotypes between healthy human individuals (dated by TCRdb to 2018 to 2020). Libraries were constructed by the immunoSEQ multiplex PCR assay. TCRdb took over this immuneACCESS table, retaining in-frame rearrangements with V and J assigned. Such tables are incomplete; in checked studies, under half of the missing clones stem from an unresolved V gene, and the remainder is unexplained. Across this sample there are hundreds of thousands of clones, with 95% to 98% seen only once. The ten largest clonotypes hold approximately 0.3% of the sample. CD8 naive samples were CD45RO-negative cells positively selected for CCR7, giving a CD45RA+CCR7+ population that excluded TemRA cells. The specimen was naive CD8+ T cells sorted from blood. In the paper's terms, the cell subset or site label means: CD45RA+CCR7+. Source of these receptors: a man aged 25 to 40 in good health.

The chain uses TRBV27 and TRBJ2-3, with 7 bases identical to TRBD2. The V segment lost 6 bases and the J segment 3 bases; nucleotides outside the gene matches: 9. This CDR3 is 15 amino acids long. The germline V gene encodes CDR1 MNHEY and CDR2 SMNVEV (reference sequence). Written as DNA, the CDR3 is TGTGCCAGCAGCCTTGACGGGGGGACGACAGATACGCAGTATTTT. This translates into CASSLDGGTTDTQYF.

The V and J genes are TRBV14 and TRBJ2-7; no clear D gene. Germline CDR1 is SGHDN and CDR2 is FVKESK. This CDR3 contains 14 residues. V lost 0 bases and J lost 4, with 10 bases in between. Here the CDR3 DNA reads TGTGCCAGCAGCCAAGAAGAAGGCAATTACGAGCAGTACTTC. This sequence encodes CASSQEEGNYEQYF.

The chain uses TRBV4-2 and TRBJ1-3; D perhaps matches TRBD1 (5 bases). Germline V gene lookup returns CDR1 LGHNA and CDR2 YNFKEQ. V was trimmed by 0 bases and J by 1 base, leaving 10 bases between them. The CDR3 spans 16 residues. The CDR3 nucleotides read TGTGCCAGCAGCCAAGACCAGACAGCTTCTGGAAACACCATATATTTT. Translation gives CASSQDQTASGNTIYF.

CDR3: CASTLMSGELFF. CDR3 sequence (DNA): TGTGCCAGCACGCTCATGAGTGGGGAGCTGTTTTTT. The chain couples TRBV11-2 to TRBJ2-2; D is undetermined. CDR1 and CDR2 from the germline V gene are SGHAT and FQNNGV. Trimming stripped 7 bases from V and 8 bases from J, with 11 bases between. The CDR3 length is 12 residues. Full variable domain (outside the CDR3, taken from reference TRBV11-2 and TRBJ2-2): EAGVAQSPRYKIIEKRQSVAFWCNPISGHATLYWYQQILGQGPKLLIQFQNNGVVDDSQLPKDRFSAERLKGVDSTLKIQPAKLEDSAVYLCASTLMSGELFFGEGSRLTVL.

The rearrangement joins TRBV10-3 to TRBJ2-7; 8 bases fit TRBD2. This CDR3 is built from 13 residues. The germline gives CDR1 ENHRY, CDR2 SYGVKD. Unmatched junction bases numbered 4, after V lost 3 bases and J lost 6 bases. CDR3 in DNA: TGTGCCATCAGTGAAGCGGGAGACGTCGAGCAGTACTTC. It yields the protein CAISEAGDVEQYF.

This chain connects TRBV7-8 to TRBJ2-6, with a weak D call TRBD2 (6 bases). The CDR3 length is 18 residues. Germline assignment: CDR1 SGHVS and CDR2 FQNEAQ. V lost 1 base, J lost 0 bases, and 13 bases lay in between. The CDR3 region has the DNA TGTGCCAGCAGCTTAGGGGTCGGGGGAACCTCTGGGGCCAACGTCCTGACTTTC. Amino acid sequence: CASSLGVGGTSGANVLTF. Based on the CDR3 plus reference TRBV7-8 and TRBJ2-6, the full variable domain is GAGVSQSPRYKVAKRGQDVALRCDPISGHVSLFWYQQALGQGPEFLTYFQNEAQLDKSGLPSDRFFAERPEGSVSTLKIQRTQQEDSAVYLCASSLGVGGTSGANVLTFGAGSRLTVL.

This rearrangement joins TRBV7-9 to TRBJ1-4; D may be TRBD1 (5 bases). Germline values: CDR1 SEHNR, CDR2 FQNEAQ (reference sequence). V shed 5 bases and J shed 3 bases, with 10 bases lying between them. This CDR3 contains 14 residues. CDR3: CASSPGRANEKLFF. The CDR3 DNA reads TGTGCCAGCAGCCCAGGGAGGGCTAATGAAAAACTGTTTTTT.

This sequence joins TRBV7-9 and TRBJ2-5; D is possibly TRBD2 (5 bases). Germline CDR1 reads SEHNR; CDR2 reads FQNEAQ (reference sequence). V dropped 5 bases and J dropped 5 bases, with 24 bases sitting between them. The CDR3 is made up of 17 amino acids. The CDR3 DNA reads as TGTGCCAGCAGCGGATCTCTACTAGGTTTAAGGCGGGAGACCCAGTACTTC. Translated, it gives CASSGSLLGLRRETQYF.

The J gene is TRBJ2-7, the V gene TRBV6-5; TRBD1 aligns across 7 bases. CDR1 is MNHEY, CDR2 SVGAGI, per germline. Trimming at V came to 5 bases and at J to 6 bases, leaving 7 bases not matched to a gene. CDR3 length: 13 amino acids. The CDR3 region is CASSPMTGSEQYF. In DNA, the CDR3 is TGTGCCAGCAGTCCCATGACAGGGAGCGAGCAGTACTTC.

V and J are TRBV27 and TRBJ1-1; D unclear. Germline V lookup: CDR1 MNHEY, CDR2 SMNVEV (reference sequence). V was clipped by 3 bases and J by 1 base, with 6 bases between them. CDR3 size: 13 residues. The CDR3: CASSFFTNTEAFF. The CDR3 DNA reads as TGTGCCAGCAGTTTCTTCACGAACACTGAAGCTTTCTTT.

J is TRBJ2-7 and V is TRBV20-1; D remains ambiguous. The V end lost 3 bases, the J end lost 4 bases, and 7 bases lay between the germline ends. CDR1 is DFQATT and CDR2 is SNEGSKA in the germline V gene (reference sequence). The CDR3 is made up of 11 amino acids. The DNA for the CDR3 is TGCAGTGCTAGTATTTCTTACGAGCAGTACTTC. This encodes CSASISYEQYF.

CDR3 amino acids: CASSPDYRVFEQYF. Here the CDR3 DNA reads TGTGCCAGCAGCCCAGACTACAGGGTCTTCGAGCAGTACTTC. This chain joins TRBV7-9 and TRBJ2-7; a possible D gene is TRBD1 (6 bases). CDR3 length: 14 amino acids. In germline, CDR1 is SEHNR, CDR2 FQNEAQ (reference sequence). V dropped 5 bases and J dropped 6 bases, with 17 bases sitting between them.

The chain is built from TRBV28 and TRBJ2-6; 10 bases agree with TRBD1. V lost 5 bases and J lost 3; bases outside the gene matches: 7. Per the germline V gene, CDR1 is MDHEN and CDR2 is SYDVKM. This CDR3 comprises 17 residues. CDR3 DNA: TGTGCCAGCAGTCCGGGACAGGGGAAAATTGGGGCCAACGTCCTGACTTTC. It translates to CASSPGQGKIGANVLTF.

This chain connects TRBV7-6 to TRBJ2-7, with 14 nucleotides matching TRBD2. Germline CDR1 SGHVS, CDR2 FNYEAQ. The CDR3 consists of 17 residues. With 2 bases clipped from V and 4 bases from J, the junction kept 7 bases outside the gene matches. In DNA, the CDR3 is TGTGCCAGCAGCTTATCGACTAGCGGGAGGGCCGGGTACGAGCAGTACTTC. Its translation is CASSLSTSGRAGYEQYF.

The genes are TRBV7-8 and TRBJ2-3; D call uncertain. The CDR3 consists of 11 residues. V was trimmed by 3 bases and J by 4 bases, leaving 2 bases between them. Germline V gene lookup returns CDR1 SGHVS and CDR2 FQNEAQ. The CDR3 bases are TGTGCCAGCAGCTTTTCAGATACGCAGTATTTT. This sequence encodes CASSFSDTQYF.

V and J are TRBV10-3 and TRBJ1-1; no clear D. Trimming shortened V by 0 bases and J by 1 base, and 6 bases separated the two germline ends. This CDR3 spans 14 amino acids. Germline-derived CDR1 and CDR2 are ENHRY and SYGVKD. CDR3 protein: CAISESSANTEAFF. The CDR3, as DNA: TGTGCCATCAGTGAGTCCAGCGCGAACACTGAAGCTTTCTTT.

The V call is TRBV18, the J call TRBJ2-3; maybe TRBD2 (5 bases). The ends were cut back, 5 bases at V and 4 bases at J, with 13 bases in the middle. Germline CDR1 and CDR2: KGHSH and LQKENI. This CDR3 has 14 amino acids. For the CDR3, the DNA is TGTGCCAGCTCAGACGCCGGGAAAGCAGATACGCAGTATTTT. This gives the protein CASSDAGKADTQYF. Using reference TRBV18 and TRBJ2-3 for the parts outside the CDR3, the full variable domain is NAGVMQNPRHLVRRRGQEARLRCSPMKGHSHVYWYRQLPEEGLKFMVYLQKENIIDESGMPKERFSAEFPKEGPSILRIQQVVRGDSAAYFCASSDAGKADTQYFGPGTRLTVL.

This clone was detected only once. The same CDR3 also results from other DNA sequences found in this sample. The chain has TRBV27 and TRBJ2-1, with D hard to call. The CDR3 spans 13 residues. Germline V gives CDR1 MNHEY, CDR2 SMNVEV (reference sequence). V was trimmed by 5 bases and J by 4 bases, leaving 9 bases between them. The CDR3 nucleotides read TGTGCCAGCAGTCTAGGACGGTACAATGAGCAGTTCTTC. Amino acid sequence: CASSLGRYNEQFF.

The V call is TRBV11-2, the J call TRBJ2-2, with 9 bases aligning to TRBD2. Germline trimming cut 3 bases from V and 4 bases from J; bases unmatched to any gene: 12. The CDR3 loop spans 18 amino acids. Germline CDR1 SGHAT, CDR2 FQNNGV. CDR3 region: CASSFYPGASGTTGELFF. The CDR3 DNA follows: TGTGCCAGCAGCTTTTACCCGGGGGCTAGCGGGACCACCGGGGAGCTGTTTTTT. Looking up the rest from reference TRBV11-2 and TRBJ2-2 gives the full variable domain: EAGVAQSPRYKIIEKRQSVAFWCNPISGHATLYWYQQILGQGPKLLIQFQNNGVVDDSQLPKDRFSAERLKGVDSTLKIQPAKLEDSAVYLCASSFYPGASGTTGELFFGEGSRLTVL.

The rearrangement links TRBV29-1 to TRBJ2-7; no firm D call. V shed 7 bases and J shed 1 base, with 14 bases lying between them. Germline values: CDR1 SQVTM, CDR2 ANQGSEA. The CDR3 loop spans 13 amino acids. CDR3 sequence: CSALDTDSYEQYF. DNA for the CDR3: TGCAGCGCCCTAGACACGGATTCCTACGAGCAGTACTTC.

This rearrangement joins TRBV7-9 to TRBJ1-2; a possible D gene is TRBD1 (5 bases). This CDR3 spans 13 amino acids. The germline gives CDR1 SEHNR, CDR2 FQNEAQ (reference sequence). Between the trimmed V and J ends, which lost 6 bases and 3 bases, there was a span of 11 bases. DNA for the CDR3: TGTGCCAGCAGTTCCAGGGAGGACTATGGCTACACCTTC. Its translation: CASSSREDYGYTF.

CDR3 sequence: CASSIDRGLEGYTF. CDR3 DNA: TGTGCCAGTAGTATAGACCGGGGGTTGGAAGGCTACACCTTC. The chain couples TRBV19 to TRBJ1-2; D possibly corresponds to TRBD1 (5 bases). The germline CDR1 and CDR2 sequences are LNHDA and SQIVND (reference sequence). Trimming left V 0 bases short and J 8 bases short, with 13 bases between. This CDR3 region has 14 residues.

The chain links TRBV7-6 to TRBJ1-2; D gene ambiguous. The CDR3 extends over 12 amino acids. V was trimmed by 8 bases and J by 5 bases, leaving 12 bases between them. Germline V gene lookup returns CDR1 SGHVS and CDR2 FNYEAQ. The CDR3 DNA is TGTGCCAGCGGGCAGGACCATTATGGCTACACCTTC. Translating it yields CASGQDHYGYTF.

V gene TRBV7-9 combines with J gene TRBJ2-5; 10 bases fit TRBD1. In germline, CDR1 is SEHNR, CDR2 FQNEAQ (reference sequence). The CDR3 loop spans 14 amino acids. V gave up 8 bases and J gave up 2 bases; unmatched junction bases: 5. CDR3 protein: CASGWTGGQETQYF. The CDR3 DNA is TGTGCCAGCGGGTGGACAGGGGGGCAAGAGACCCAGTACTTC.

With respect to this clone: This same CDR3 is encoded by further DNA sequences in the sample. The chain carries TRBV9 and TRBJ2-3; no firm D call. V was trimmed by 3 bases and J by 0 bases, leaving 5 bases between them. Germline assignment: CDR1 SGDLS and CDR2 YYNGEE. The CDR3 runs to 13 residues. The CDR3: CASSGLSTDTQYF. CDR3 DNA: TGTGCCAGCAGCGGACTTAGCACAGATACGCAGTATTTT.